These 21 T cell receptor beta chains were sequenced from one sample in a study of blood T cells in healthy people across ages. Primed by a sample-barcoded 5' primer and a J-beta primer mix, a second PCR proceeded for 7 to 11 cycles. TCRdb re-derived calls from the 5' RACE reads in MiXCR, one entry per CDR3 protein. Among about 640,000 distinct CDR3 sequences listed, about 30% were seen once. Sequencing was carried out using blood. Source of these receptors: a woman over 75 in good health.

This clonotype was seen a handful of times. The chain carries TRBV4-1 and TRBJ1-6, with 9 bases that match TRBD1. Germline trimming cut 3 bases from V and 0 bases from J; bases unmatched to any gene: 6. From germline, CDR1 is MGHRA and CDR2 YSYEKL. CDR3 length: 18 residues. The CDR3 coding sequence is TGCGCCAGCAGCCAGGATGGACAGGGGAGCTCCTATAATTCACCCCTCCACTTT. This translates into CASSQDGQGSSYNSPLHF.

V usage is TRBV14 and J usage is TRBJ2-1, with 7 positions matching TRBD1. Per germline, CDR1 SGHDN and CDR2 FVKESK. The CDR3 runs 18 residues. The V segment lost 6 bases and the J segment 0 bases; nucleotides outside the gene matches: 14. CDR3 sequence reads: CASSPGQINLSSYNEQFF. The CDR3, as DNA: TGTGCCAGCAGTCCGGGACAGATCAATCTTAGCTCCTACAATGAGCAGTTCTTC.

This clonotype was observed many times. This may be a read error: a much more frequent sequence differs by one nucleotide. The V and J genes are TRBV24-1 and TRBJ2-1; 9 bases map to TRBD1. The length of the CDR3 is 14 residues. CDR1 KGHDR and CDR2 SFDVKD come from the germline V gene. V shed 7 bases and J 6 bases; nucleotides not matched to a gene: 6. The CDR3 loop reads CATRGGTGRNEQFF. DNA for the CDR3: TGTGCCACCAGGGGCGGGACAGGGCGCAATGAGCAGTTCTTC.

Note on this clonotype: This clone may be a read error of a much larger clone one base away. The rearrangement joins TRBV3-1 to TRBJ2-7; D is undetermined. Germline V gene sequence: CDR1 LGHDT, CDR2 YNNKEL (reference sequence). Between the trimmed V and J ends, which lost 1 base and 7 bases, there was a span of 8 bases. CDR3 size: 12 residues. This CDR3 is CASSQGKNEQYF. Written as DNA, the CDR3 is TGTGCCAGCAGCCAAGGAAAGAATGAGCAGTACTTC.

This clonotype appeared many times. The V call is TRBV2, the J call TRBJ2-1; D is unresolved. The CDR3 loop spans 14 amino acids. CDR1 and CDR2 from the germline V gene are SNHLY and FYNNEI. Trimming removed 0 bases at V and 5 bases at J, with 8 bases between. This chain's CDR3 is CASSEALWNNEQFF. The CDR3 DNA follows: TGTGCCAGCAGTGAAGCGCTGTGGAACAATGAGCAGTTCTTC.

With regard to this clonotype: This may stem from a read error, because a much larger clone lies one nucleotide away. J is TRBJ2-7 and V is TRBV20-1; 11 bases align to TRBD2. V was pared by 6 bases and J by 7 bases, with 20 bases of the junction left unmatched. The CDR3 has 17 residues. The germline CDR1 and CDR2 sequences are DFQATT and SNEGSKA (reference sequence). The CDR3: CSAGLAGLAISYNEQYF. CDR3 bases: TGCAGTGCCGGACTAGCGGGCCTCGCCATTTCCTACAATGAGCAGTACTTC.

This clonotype has at least ten counts. The chain employs TRBV15 and TRBJ2-1, with D possibly being TRBD2 (7 bases). The V gene's germline CDR1 is LNHNV and CDR2 YYDKDF (reference sequence). CDR3 length equals 16 residues. Trimming removed 1 base at V and 6 bases at J, with 16 bases between. CDR3 sequence (DNA): TGTGCCACCAGCAGAGGGATGTTCGGGGGGCCCAATGAGCAGTTCTTC. The encoded protein is CATSRGMFGGPNEQFF.

The gene calls are TRBV11-3 and TRBJ2-7; the D is unclear. V was pared by 1 base and J by 5 bases, with 18 bases between. Germline CDR1 SGHNT, CDR2 YENEEA. The CDR3 runs 16 residues. This CDR3 is CASSLGSTPIRDEQYF. CDR3 coding DNA: TGTGCCAGCAGCTTAGGTTCGACACCTATCCGGGACGAGCAGTACTTC.

This clonotype was observed at least ten times. V and J are TRBV12-3 or TRBV12-4 and TRBJ1-2; tentative D call: TRBD1 (5 bases). This CDR3 contains 13 residues. Trimming left V 6 bases short and J 4 bases short, with 12 bases between. The CDR3 is CASSPGRVYGYTF. CDR3 nucleotides: TGTGCCAGCAGCCCGGGCAGGGTCTATGGCTACACCTTC.

This chain connects TRBV28 to TRBJ2-3; the match to TRBD1 covers 8 bases. The CDR3 extends over 16 amino acids. Trimming cost V 5 bases and J 4 bases; bases outside gene matches: 11. Germline loops: CDR1 MDHEN, CDR2 SYDVKM. CDR3 in DNA: TGTGCCAGCAGTCTTCGGACAGGGTCTAGCGCAGATACGCAGTATTTT. Amino acids: CASSLRTGSSADTQYF. Supplemented by reference TRBV28 and TRBJ2-3, the full variable domain reads DVKVTQSSRYLVKRTGEKVFLECVQDMDHENMFWYRQDPGLGLRLIYFSYDVKMKEKGDIPEGYSVSREKKERFSLILESASTNQTSMYLCASSLRTGSSADTQYFGPGTRLTVL.

This clonotype appeared many times. The chain joins TRBV7-9 to TRBJ2-1; a possible D gene is TRBD2 (7 bases). The CDR3 runs 15 residues. The germline gives CDR1 SEHNR, CDR2 FQNEAQ (reference sequence). V lost 4 bases to trimming and J lost 7 bases, with 17 bases between them. The CDR3 sequence is CASSSTGGAKNEQFF. Written as DNA, the CDR3 is TGTGCCAGCAGCTCCACGGGGGGCGCGAAAAATGAGCAGTTCTTC. The complete variable domain, with remaining parts taken from reference TRBV7-9 and TRBJ2-1, reads DTGVSQNPRHKITKRGQNVTFRCDPISEHNRLYWYRQTLGQGPEFLTYFQNEAQLEKSRLLSDRFSAERPKGSFSTLEIQRTEQGDSAMYLCASSSTGGAKNEQFFGPGTRLTVL.

Ten or more counts support this clonotype. V usage is TRBV30 and J usage is TRBJ1-1, with 8 bases identical to TRBD1. CDR3 size: 14 residues. The J segment lost 1 base and the V segment lost 1 base, leaving 2 bases of the junction unmatched. Germline assignment: CDR1 GTSNPN and CDR2 SVGIG (reference sequence). The CDR3: CAWSAGTGNTEAFF. Here the CDR3 DNA reads TGTGCCTGGAGTGCCGGGACAGGGAACACTGAAGCTTTCTTT. The full variable domain, with the rest looked up from reference TRBV30 and TRBJ1-1, is SQTIHQWPATLVQPVGSPLSLECTVEGTSNPNLYWYRQAAGRGLQLLFYSVGIGQISSEVPQNLSASRPQDRQFILSSKKLLLSDSGFYLCAWSAGTGNTEAFFGQGTRLTVV.

The chain combines TRBV6-6 with TRBJ1-2; D perhaps matches TRBD1 (5 bases). Germline V gives CDR1 MNHNY, CDR2 SVGAGI (reference sequence). The ends were cut back, 0 bases at V and 3 bases at J, with 14 bases in the middle. CDR3 length: 16 amino acids. CDR3 nucleotides: TGTGCCAGCAGTTACTCGGGCCCGACAGATTACTATGGCTACACCTTC. Translating gives CASSYSGPTDYYGYTF.

This clonotype was seen a handful of times. The chain combines TRBV5-1 with TRBJ2-2; D assignment may be TRBD1 or TRBD2 (6 bases each). The V and J ends lost 4 bases and 5 bases respectively, with 12 bases between them. The length of the CDR3 is 14 residues. Germline V lookup: CDR1 SGHRS, CDR2 YFSETQ. The CDR3, as DNA: TGCGCCAGCAGCCTAGGGGGGAAGACCGGGGAGCTGTTTTTT. This encodes CASSLGGKTGELFF.

This clonotype has ten or more counts. This chain links TRBV27 with TRBJ2-1, with 7 bases lining up with TRBD2. The germline gives CDR1 MNHEY, CDR2 SMNVEV (reference sequence). The CDR3 is 18 residues long. The ends lost 0 bases at V and 2 bases at J; junction bases unmatched: 10. The CDR3 protein is CASSLSVGGRRTYNEQFF. Written as DNA, the CDR3 is TGTGCCAGCAGTTTATCGGTCGGGGGGAGAAGGACCTACAATGAGCAGTTCTTC.

This clonotype was detected only a few times. The genes are TRBV9 and TRBJ1-2; possibly TRBD1 for D (6 bases). The CDR3 extends over 14 amino acids. V gave up 0 bases and J gave up 7 bases, with 13 bases separating them. Germline CDR1 is SGDLS and CDR2 is YYNGEE. CDR3 sequence: CASSVVGGLGGYTF. As DNA, the CDR3 is TGTGCCAGCAGCGTAGTCGGGGGGCTGGGTGGCTACACCTTC. Variable domain in full (rest from reference TRBV9 and TRBJ1-2): DSGVTQTPKHLITATGQRVTLRCSPRSGDLSVYWYQQSLDQGLQFLIQYYNGEERAKGNILERFSAQQFPDLHSELNLSSLELGDSALYFCASSVVGGLGGYTFGSGTRLTVV.

The sample holds many counts of this clonotype. The chain couples TRBV7-3 to TRBJ2-3; no definite D call. From germline, CDR1 is SGHTA and CDR2 FQGTGA. The CDR3 spans 15 residues. V shed 6 bases and J shed 4 bases, with 17 bases lying between them. This chain's CDR3 is CASSSRLASSDTQYF. The CDR3 region has the DNA TGTGCCAGCAGTTCTCGCCTCGCATCTTCAGATACGCAGTATTTT.

This clonotype was observed a few times. Just one base apart from a much larger clone, this may be a read error. The chain recombines TRBV4-3 with TRBJ2-6; the D is unclear. With 0 bases removed from V and 0 bases from J, the gap between germline ends came to 12 bases. CDR1 and CDR2 (germline): LGHNA, YSLEER. The CDR3 runs 18 residues. CDR3 in DNA: TGCGCCAGCAGCCAAGACGCGGACGGCCACTCTGGGGCCAACGTCCTGACTTTC. It yields the protein CASSQDADGHSGANVLTF.

The chain recombines TRBV4-3 with TRBJ1-4; no clear D. In germline, CDR1 is LGHNA, CDR2 YSLEER. V was pared by 3 bases and J by 3 bases, with 17 bases between. The CDR3 runs to 17 residues. The CDR3 coding sequence is TGCGCCAGCAGCCAGGGGTCCGTACCGCCTCCTAATGAAAAACTGTTTTTT. Translated: CASSQGSVPPPNEKLFF.

This clonotype has ten or more counts. The rearrangement links TRBV5-1 to TRBJ2-7; 8 positions match TRBD1. V was clipped by 7 bases and J by 2 bases; unmatched bases: 2. There are 12 residues in the CDR3. CDR1 is SGHRS, CDR2 YFSETQ, per germline. CDR3 DNA sequence: TGCGCCAGCGGGACAGGCCCCTACGAGCAGTACTTC. Translation: CASGTGPYEQYF.

This clonotype was seen a handful of times. This clone may be a read error of a much larger clone one base away. The chain links TRBV6-1 to TRBJ1-2, with D maybe TRBD1 (6 bases). The CDR3 length is 14 residues. The V and J ends lost 6 bases and 5 bases respectively, with 16 bases between them. Germline CDR1 MNHNS, CDR2 SASEGT. CDR3 amino acids: CASRADSRGYGYTF. Here the CDR3 DNA reads TGTGCCAGCAGGGCGGACAGTCGAGGATATGGCTACACCTTC.